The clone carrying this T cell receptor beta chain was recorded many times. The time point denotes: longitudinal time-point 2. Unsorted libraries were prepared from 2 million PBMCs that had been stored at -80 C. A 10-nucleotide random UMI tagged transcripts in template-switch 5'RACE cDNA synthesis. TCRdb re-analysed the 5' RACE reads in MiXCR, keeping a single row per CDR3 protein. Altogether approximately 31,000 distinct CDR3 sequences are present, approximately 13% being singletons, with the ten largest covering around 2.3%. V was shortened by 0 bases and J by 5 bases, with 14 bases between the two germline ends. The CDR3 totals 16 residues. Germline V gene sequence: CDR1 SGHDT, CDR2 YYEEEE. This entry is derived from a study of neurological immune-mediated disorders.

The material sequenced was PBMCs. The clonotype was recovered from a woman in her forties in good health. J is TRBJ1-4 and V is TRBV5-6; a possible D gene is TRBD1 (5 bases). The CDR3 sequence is CASSLAGAETNEKLFF. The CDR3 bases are TGTGCCAGCAGCTTGGCCGGGGCCGAGACGAATGAAAAACTGTTTTTT.